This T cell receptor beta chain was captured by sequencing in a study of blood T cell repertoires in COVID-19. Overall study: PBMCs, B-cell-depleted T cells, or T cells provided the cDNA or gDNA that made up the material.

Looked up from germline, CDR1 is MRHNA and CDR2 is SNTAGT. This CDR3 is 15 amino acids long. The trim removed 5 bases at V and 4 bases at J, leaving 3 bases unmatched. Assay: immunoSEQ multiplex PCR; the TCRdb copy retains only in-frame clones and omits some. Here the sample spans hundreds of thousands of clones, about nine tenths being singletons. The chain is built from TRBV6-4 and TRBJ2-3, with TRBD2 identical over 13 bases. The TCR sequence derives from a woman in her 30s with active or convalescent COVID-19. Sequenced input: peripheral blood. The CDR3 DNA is TGTGCCAGCAGTCGGACTAGCGGGAGCGCAGATACGCAGTATTTT. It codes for CASSRTSGSADTQYF.